Presented here are 26 T cell receptor beta chains from one specimen sequenced in a study of OX40 agonist ivuxolimab in advanced cancers. Generated by immunoSEQ multiplex PCR, the TCRdb table keeps only in-frame clones and is missing some. The table includes 35,000 to 45,000 clones, around 91% detected once. The sample was CD4+ or CD8+ T cells sorted from blood, taken in a trial of the OX40 agonist ivuxolimab. The origin of the receptors is an adult with an advanced solid tumor such as melanoma, head and neck, liver or kidney cancer.

The gene calls are TRBV7-2 and TRBJ2-1, with 7 bases fitting TRBD2. J was trimmed by 1 base and V by 5 bases; bases with no gene match: 11. The CDR3 consists of 17 residues. Per the germline V gene, CDR1 is SGHTA and CDR2 is FQGNSA. The CDR3 DNA sequence: TGTGCCAGCAGCCCCCGGGGAACGGGGGGTTCCTACAATGAGCAGTTCTTC. Translated: CASSPRGTGGSYNEQFF.

The J gene is TRBJ1-5, the V gene TRBV10-1; D is ambiguous. This CDR3 is built from 11 residues. Germline CDR1 is WNHNN and CDR2 is SYGVQD (reference sequence). Trimming pared 4 bases from V and 2 bases from J, leaving 0 bases between. CDR3 amino acids: CASSGNQPQHF. The CDR3 DNA sequence: TGCGCCAGCAGTGGCAATCAGCCCCAGCATTTT.

V and J are TRBV30 and TRBJ2-1; D unclear. This CDR3 region has 12 residues. The V gene's germline CDR1 is GTSNPN and CDR2 SVGIG (reference sequence). V shed 0 bases and J shed 9 bases, with 9 bases lying between them. In DNA form, the CDR3 reads TGTGCCTGGAGTGTAAAAGACGGTGAGCAGTTCTTC. This translates into CAWSVKDGEQFF.

The chain has TRBV9 and TRBJ1-5; D is ambiguous. This CDR3 region has 13 residues. Trimming took off 4 bases at V and 0 bases at J, with 5 bases between the two ends. CDR1 is SGDLS, CDR2 YYNGEE, per germline. The CDR3 loop reads CASSPYSNQPQHF. CDR3 coding DNA: TGTGCCAGCAGCCCATATAGCAATCAGCCCCAGCATTTT. Drawing the rest from reference TRBV9 and TRBJ1-5, the complete variable domain is DSGVTQTPKHLITATGQRVTLRCSPRSGDLSVYWYQQSLDQGLQFLIQYYNGEERAKGNILERFSAQQFPDLHSELNLSSLELGDSALYFCASSPYSNQPQHFGDGTRLSIL.

The chain has TRBV6-5 and TRBJ2-7; 9 bases line up with TRBD2. V was clipped by 6 bases and J by 3 bases; unmatched bases: 6. Per the germline V gene, CDR1 is MNHEY and CDR2 is SVGAGI. There are 14 residues in the CDR3. DNA of the CDR3: TGTGCCAGCAGGTTGCGGCGGGAGGGCTACGAGCAGTACTTC. It yields the protein CASRLRREGYEQYF.

V and J are TRBV7-2 and TRBJ1-1; D is uncertain. Deletions cut 2 bases from V and 3 bases from J, with 16 bases between. The length of the CDR3 is 16 residues. Per germline, CDR1 SGHTA and CDR2 FQGNSA. The CDR3 region is CASSLQAGYGDTEAFF. The CDR3 DNA is TGTGCCAGCAGCTTACAGGCGGGGTATGGGGACACTGAAGCTTTCTTT.

This clone was seen once. The V and J genes are TRBV9 and TRBJ2-7; maybe TRBD1 (6 bases). The CDR3 has 15 amino acids. Trimming left V 2 bases short and J 4 bases short, with 16 bases between. In germline, CDR1 is SGDLS, CDR2 YYNGEE. The CDR3 nucleotides read TGTGCCAGCAGCGTGGGGACAACACGAGGGTACGAGCAGTACTTC. Protein sequence: CASSVGTTRGYEQYF. The full variable domain, in which reference TRBV9 and TRBJ2-7 provide the parts outside the CDR3, is DSGVTQTPKHLITATGQRVTLRCSPRSGDLSVYWYQQSLDQGLQFLIQYYNGEERAKGNILERFSAQQFPDLHSELNLSSLELGDSALYFCASSVGTTRGYEQYFGPGTRLTVT.

This sequence joins TRBV7-6 and TRBJ2-3, with TRBD1 as a possible D gene (5 bases). CDR3 size: 11 residues. Germline CDR1 is SGHVS and CDR2 is FNYEAQ. The V gene lost 5 bases and the J gene lost 8 bases, with 8 bases spanning the gap. CDR3 nucleotides: TGTGCCAGCAGCCTTGGGGCTACGCAGTATTTT. As protein: CASSLGATQYF.

The chain combines TRBV28 with TRBJ1-2; 8 bases agree with TRBD1. With 3 bases clipped from V and 8 bases from J, the junction kept 11 bases outside the gene matches. The CDR3 sequence is 15 residues long. Germline V lookup: CDR1 MDHEN, CDR2 SYDVKM. This CDR3 is CASSLLDRASGGYTF. CDR3 sequence (DNA): TGTGCCAGCAGTTTGCTGGACAGGGCTTCGGGAGGCTACACCTTC.

The rearrangement uses TRBV4-2 and TRBJ1-2; TRBD1 might be the D (6 bases). V was pared by 0 bases and J by 4 bases, with 21 bases between. CDR3 length equals 18 residues. The germline V gene encodes CDR1 LGHNA and CDR2 YNFKEQ. The CDR3 sequence: CASSQEGWVDREFYGYTF. The CDR3 bases are TGTGCCAGCAGCCAAGAGGGGTGGGTGGACAGAGAATTCTATGGCTACACCTTC.

This clone has only one observation. The rearrangement links TRBV23-1 to TRBJ1-2, with D tentatively TRBD1 (6 bases). TRBV23-1 is an ORF, with its function uncertain. V was shortened by 8 bases and J by 4 bases, with 14 bases between the two germline ends. This CDR3 is 13 amino acids long. For the CDR3, the DNA is TGCGCCAGCCAAAGGGGGGGAGGCTATGGCTACACCTTC. It specifies CASQRGGGYGYTF.

This rearrangement joins TRBV14 to TRBJ2-7; D is unresolved. Germline V gene lookup returns CDR1 SGHDN and CDR2 FVKESK. CDR3 length equals 13 residues. Trimming removed 0 bases from V and 4 bases from J, with 7 bases in between. CDR3 protein: CASSQEGNYEQYF. CDR3 DNA: TGTGCCAGCAGCCAAGAAGGCAATTACGAGCAGTACTTC.

This sequence joins TRBV29-1 and TRBJ2-5; D uncertain. Trimming stripped 5 bases from V and 5 bases from J, with 12 bases between. Germline loops: CDR1 SQVTM, CDR2 ANQGSEA. The CDR3 is 12 amino acids. CDR3 DNA sequence: TGCAGCGTTTGGTACAATCCGGAGACCCAGTACTTC. As protein: CSVWYNPETQYF.

This chain uses TRBV11-1 with TRBJ2-3; D gene unclear. This CDR3 has 13 amino acids. V lost 2 bases and J lost 4, with 7 bases in between. Germline assignment: CDR1 SGHAT and CDR2 FQDESV (reference sequence). CDR3 in DNA: TGTGCCAGCAGCTTAACGCGGTCAGATACGCAGTATTTT. Translation gives CASSLTRSDTQYF.

The chain carries TRBV10-3 and TRBJ1-5; TRBD1 is a possible D gene (6 bases). Trimming removed 6 bases from V and 3 bases from J, with 9 bases in between. The CDR3 totals 13 residues. Germline-derived CDR1 and CDR2 are ENHRY and SYGVKD. CDR3: CAIRGQPNQPQHF. The CDR3 DNA follows: TGTGCCATCAGAGGACAGCCCAATCAGCCCCAGCATTTT.

The V gene is TRBV19, the J gene TRBJ2-2; D is perhaps TRBD1 (6 bases). This CDR3 is 16 amino acids long. Germline values: CDR1 LNHDA, CDR2 SQIVND (reference sequence). V was clipped by 0 bases and J by 0 bases, with 8 bases between them. CDR3 sequence (DNA): TGTGCCAGTAGTATAGACCCAGGGGCGAACACCGGGGAGCTGTTTTTT. Its translation is CASSIDPGANTGELFF.

This chain uses TRBV2 with TRBJ2-5, with TRBD2 identical over 7 bases. Trimming cost V 4 bases and J 5 bases; bases outside gene matches: 13. The CDR3 runs to 16 residues. Looked up from germline, CDR1 is SNHLY and CDR2 is FYNNEI. CDR3 region: CASSAGVGGPLETQYF. DNA of the CDR3: TGTGCCAGCAGTGCCGGGGTGGGAGGGCCCTTGGAGACCCAGTACTTC.

The chain combines TRBV27 with TRBJ2-7; 11 bases match TRBD1. The CDR3 has 14 residues. Unmatched junction bases numbered 6, after V lost 4 bases and J lost 7 bases. Looked up from germline, CDR1 is MNHEY and CDR2 is SMNVEV (reference sequence). CDR3 coding DNA: TGTGCCAGCAGTTACCGGGACAGGGGGGGTGAGCAGTACTTC. Translation gives CASSYRDRGGEQYF.

The gene calls are TRBV7-6 and TRBJ2-3, with TRBD1 matching 8 bases. The trim removed 3 bases at V and 2 bases at J, leaving 7 bases unmatched. The CDR3 is 16 amino acids. From germline, CDR1 is SGHVS and CDR2 FNYEAQ. CDR3 sequence (DNA): TGTGCCAGCAGCTTTTCCGGGACAGGCCACACAGATACGCAGTATTTT. This translates into CASSFSGTGHTDTQYF. Full variable domain (remainder filled in from reference TRBV7-6 and TRBJ2-3): GAGVSQSPRYKVTKRGQDVALRCDPISGHVSLYWYRQALGQGPEFLTYFNYEAQQDKSGLPNDRFSAERPEGSISTLTIQRTEQRDSAMYRCASSFSGTGHTDTQYFGPGTRLTVL.

This sequence joins TRBV7-8 and TRBJ2-5; weak D call: TRBD1 (6 bases). Trimming took off 5 bases at V and 5 bases at J, with 12 bases between the two ends. CDR1 is SGHVS and CDR2 is FQNEAQ in the germline V gene. The CDR3 totals 13 residues. CDR3 in amino acids: CASSPGTFETQYF. In DNA form, the CDR3 reads TGTGCCAGCAGCCCAGGGACATTTGAGACCCAGTACTTC.

The chain combines TRBV10-3 with TRBJ1-4; a weak D match, TRBD1 (5 bases). The length of the CDR3 is 13 residues. V shed 6 bases and J shed 5 bases, with 10 bases lying between them. Germline CDR1 is ENHRY and CDR2 is SYGVKD. In DNA, the CDR3 is TGTGCCATCAGGGGGACGGCGAATGAAAAACTGTTTTTT. The encoded protein is CAIRGTANEKLFF.

The count of this clone is one. The gene calls are TRBV7-3 and TRBJ2-1; D is possibly TRBD1 or TRBD2 (5 bases each). Germline V CDR1 and CDR2: SGHTA, FQGTGA. The CDR3 is 13 amino acids. With 2 bases removed from V and 9 bases from J, the gap between germline ends came to 11 bases. The CDR3 spells CASSLDRGVEQFF. In DNA, the CDR3 is TGTGCCAGCAGCTTAGATCGGGGCGTTGAGCAGTTCTTC.

The chain uses TRBV27 and TRBJ2-5; D perhaps matches TRBD2 (6 bases). Per germline, CDR1 MNHEY and CDR2 SMNVEV (reference sequence). The CDR3 has 15 amino acids. The germline V and J ends were trimmed by 6 bases and 0 bases, with 14 bases remaining between them. The CDR3 DNA reads TGTGCCAGCAGGCACGGGACTTCCTACCAAGAGACCCAGTACTTC. Translated: CASRHGTSYQETQYF.

The CDR3: CASSQDASGRSIGGTDTQYF. CDR3 DNA sequence: TGTGCCAGCAGCCAAGATGCCAGCGGGAGGTCCATAGGGGGCACAGATACGCAGTATTTT. This sequence joins TRBV4-2 and TRBJ2-3; TRBD2 aligns across 9 bases. The CDR3 is 20 residues long. CDR1 LGHNA and CDR2 YNFKEQ come from the germline V gene. Unmatched junction bases numbered 14, after V lost 0 bases and J lost 1 base.

With regard to this clone: A junction end diverges from the germline sequence, so it may reflect a read error. This chain connects TRBV6-5 to TRBJ2-2, with D perhaps matching TRBD2 (6 bases). The length of the CDR3 is 12 residues. Germline CDR1 reads MNHEY; CDR2 reads SVGAGI. CDR3 residues: CTSSSSAGELFF. CDR3 coding DNA: TGTACCAGCAGTTCTAGCGCCGGGGAGCTGTTTTTT.

The chain uses TRBV7-2 and TRBJ2-2; the D call may be TRBD1 or TRBD2 (6 bases each). Germline CDR1 SGHTA, CDR2 FQGNSA. CDR3 length: 14 residues. Trimming removed 8 bases from V and 6 bases from J, with 16 bases in between. CDR3: CASANEGGAGELFF. In DNA, the CDR3 is TGTGCCAGCGCAAACGAGGGGGGAGCCGGGGAGCTGTTTTTT. The entire variable domain, with the rest obtained from reference TRBV7-2 and TRBJ2-2, is as follows: GAGVSQSPSNKVTEKGKDVELRCDPISGHTALYWYRQSLGQGLEFLIYFQGNSAPDKSGLPSDRFSAERTGGSVSTLTIQRTQQEDSAVYLCASANEGGAGELFFGEGSRLTVL.